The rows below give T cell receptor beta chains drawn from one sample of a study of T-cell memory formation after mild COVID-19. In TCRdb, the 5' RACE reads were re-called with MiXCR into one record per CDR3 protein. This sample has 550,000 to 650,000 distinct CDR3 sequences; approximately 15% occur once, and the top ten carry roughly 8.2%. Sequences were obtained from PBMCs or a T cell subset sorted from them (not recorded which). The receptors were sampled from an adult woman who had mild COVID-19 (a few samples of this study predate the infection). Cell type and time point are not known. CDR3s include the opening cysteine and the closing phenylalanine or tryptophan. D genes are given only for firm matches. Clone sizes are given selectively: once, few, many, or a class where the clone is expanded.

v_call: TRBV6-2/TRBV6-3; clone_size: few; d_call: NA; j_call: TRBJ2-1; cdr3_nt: TGTGCCAGCAGCCCCCGCGCAGGGCATGGCAATGAGCAGTTCTTC; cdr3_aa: CASSPRAGHGNEQFF
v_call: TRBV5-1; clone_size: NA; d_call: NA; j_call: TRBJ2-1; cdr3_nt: TGCGCCAGCAGCCCCGTACCAGAGGGCTACAATGAGCAGTTCTTC; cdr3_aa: CASSPVPEGYNEQFF
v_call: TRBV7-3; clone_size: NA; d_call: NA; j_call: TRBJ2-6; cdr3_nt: TGTGCCAGCAGCTCCTCAGCGGGCTCTGGGGCCAACGTCCTGACTTTC; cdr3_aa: CASSSSAGSGANVLTF
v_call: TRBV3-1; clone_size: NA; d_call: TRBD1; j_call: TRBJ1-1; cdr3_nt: TGTGCCAGCAGCAAACAGGGGGGGAGGACTGAAGCTTTCTTT; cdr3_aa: CASSKQGGRTEAFF
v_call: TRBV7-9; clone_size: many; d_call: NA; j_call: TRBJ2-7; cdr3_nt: TGTGCCAGCAGCTTATTCGTTGGTTCTTCCTACGAGCAGTACTTC; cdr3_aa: CASSLFVGSSYEQYF
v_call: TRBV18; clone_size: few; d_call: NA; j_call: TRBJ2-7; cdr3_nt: TGTGCCAGCTCACCAGGGATTCTTTACGAGCAGTACTTC; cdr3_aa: CASSPGILYEQYF
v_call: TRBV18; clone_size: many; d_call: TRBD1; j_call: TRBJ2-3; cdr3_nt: TGTGCCAGCTCACCAGGGACAGCCACAGATACGCAGTATTTT; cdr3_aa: CASSPGTATDTQYF
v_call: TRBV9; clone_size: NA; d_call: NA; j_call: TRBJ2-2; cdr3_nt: TGTGCCAGCAGCACCCGGAGGTTGGCAGTCAAATCGAACACCGGGGAGCTGTTTTTT; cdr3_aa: CASSTRRLAVKSNTGELFF
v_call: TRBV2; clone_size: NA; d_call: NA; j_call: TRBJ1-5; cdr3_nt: TGTGCCAGCCATCCGGGTTATAATCAGCCCCAGCATTTT; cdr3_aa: CASHPGYNQPQHF
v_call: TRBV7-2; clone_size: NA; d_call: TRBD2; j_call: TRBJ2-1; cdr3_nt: TGTGCCAGCAGTTCCGGGACTAGCGGGACCAATGAGCAGTTCTTC; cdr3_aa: CASSSGTSGTNEQFF
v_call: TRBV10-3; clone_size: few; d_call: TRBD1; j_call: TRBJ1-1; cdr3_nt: TGTGCCATCAAGGAGAGGGGGCTAGACACTGAAGCTTTCTTT; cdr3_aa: CAIKERGLDTEAFF
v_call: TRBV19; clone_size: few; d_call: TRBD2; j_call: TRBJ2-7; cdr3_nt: TGTGCCAGTAGTACCCGACTAGCGGGACTCGAGCAGTACTTC; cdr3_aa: CASSTRLAGLEQYF
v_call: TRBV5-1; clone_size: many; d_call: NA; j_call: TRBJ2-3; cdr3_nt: TGCGCCAGCAGCTTACAGGGACTCACAGATACGCAGTATTTT; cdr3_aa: CASSLQGLTDTQYF
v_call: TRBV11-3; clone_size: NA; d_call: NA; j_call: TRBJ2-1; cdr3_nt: TGTGCCAGCAGCTTAGATTCCACCGGTTCCTACAATGAGCAGTTCTTC; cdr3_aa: CASSLDSTGSYNEQFF
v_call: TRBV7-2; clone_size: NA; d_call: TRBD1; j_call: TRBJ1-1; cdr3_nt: TGTGCCAGCAGCTCCGGGACAGCAGAAGCTTTCTTT; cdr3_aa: CASSSGTAEAFF
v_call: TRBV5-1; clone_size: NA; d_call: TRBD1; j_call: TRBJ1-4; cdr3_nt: TGCGCCAGCAGCCCCGGGTGGGGGAACCGGGACAGAAATGAAAAACTGTTTTTT; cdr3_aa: CASSPGWGNRDRNEKLFF